Below, one T cell receptor (beta chain) is given with its context. At one boundary the junction diverges from the germline segment, which might be a read error. Germline values: CDR1 SGHNT, CDR2 YENEEA. This CDR3 spans 13 amino acids. The record originates from a study of blood T cells in healthy people across ages. A second PCR of roughly 6 to 12 cycles used a sample-barcoded 5' primer and a J-beta primer mix. In TCRdb, the 5' RACE reads were re-called with MiXCR into one record per CDR3 protein. This table holds about a million distinct CDR3 sequences, 35% to 40% found once. The rearrangement uses TRBV11-3 and TRBJ2-1, with D perhaps matching TRBD2 (5 bases). The source is a young man in good health. Sequenced input: blood. The CDR3 region is CASGLVQAGEQFF. The DNA for the CDR3 is TGTGCCAGCGGCTTAGTGCAGGCGGGTGAGCAGTTCTTC.